This T cell receptor (beta chain) appears in the sequencing data of a study of OX40 agonist ivuxolimab in advanced cancers. Study context: Patients were treated with intravenous ivuxolimab, dosed at 0.01 to 10 mg/kg and infused every 2 weeks. Past anti-PD-1, anti-PD-L1 or anti-CTLA-4 therapy was accepted, and 40% to 50% had received some. Whole-study findings and limits: Expanded clones were, on average, more numerous in CD8+ T cells than in CD4+. In a subset of nonresponders, normalized T-cell clonal expansion was also low.

Regarding this clone: As yet, its antigen is unknown.

Germline V gives CDR1 SGHTA, CDR2 FQGTGA. The CDR3 spans 14 residues. The junction had 6 bases not matched to a gene; V was cut back by 7 bases and J by 1 base. Generated by immunoSEQ multiplex PCR, the TCRdb table keeps only in-frame clones and is missing some. The sample has approximately 25,000 clones, 81% seen once. This TCR came from an adult with an advanced solid tumor such as melanoma, head and neck, liver or kidney cancer. The chain employs TRBV7-3 and TRBJ2-7, with 8 nucleotides matching TRBD1. This material consisted of CD4+ or CD8+ T cells sorted from blood, taken in a trial of the OX40 agonist ivuxolimab. In nucleotides, the CDR3 is TGTGCCAGCAAAATTGGACAGGGTTCCTACGAGCAGTACTTC. This codes for CASKIGQGSYEQYF.